This is a list of T cell receptor beta chains from one sample in a study of shared clonotypes between healthy human individuals. The protocol was immunoSEQ multiplex PCR, while the TCRdb copy is restricted to in-frame clones and leaves out a portion. The sample has approximately 530,000 clones; about 96% are singletons. The source material was naive CD4+ T cells sorted from blood. The receptors were sampled from a woman aged 30 to 39 in good health. Both conserved end residues are part of each CDR3. Fields, in order: V gene, clone size, D gene, J gene, CDR3 DNA, CDR3 protein. The D gene is left open where the match is weak. The size field is filled for only some rows; it gives once, few, many or a size class.

>TRBV4-1|-|TRBD2|TRBJ2-3
TGCGCCAGCAGCCACTTGTTGCCGGGACTAGCGGGAGGGCCGATAATAACAGATACGCAGTATTTT
CASSHLLPGLAGGPIITDTQYF
>TRBV11-3|-|-|TRBJ2-1
TGTGCCAGCAGCTTGATGACTAGTTCGGCTGAGCAGTTCTTC
CASSLMTSSAEQFF
>TRBV28|once|-|TRBJ2-7
TGTGCCAGCAGTTTATTAGAGGGGAAAAGGGGTGAGCAGTACTTC
CASSLLEGKRGEQYF
>TRBV2|once|-|TRBJ1-2
TGTGCCAGCAGCACGGACTATGGCTACACCTTC
CASSTDYGYTF
>TRBV30|-|-|TRBJ2-7
TGTGCCTGGAGTGTAGGAGACCGGGTTGGAGCTCCAAGGTACGAGCAGTACTTC
CAWSVGDRVGAPRYEQYF
>TRBV2|-|-|TRBJ2-1
TGTGCCAGCAGTGAAGGGGGGAGGCCACAAAATGAGCAGTTCTTC
CASSEGGRPQNEQFF
>TRBV2|-|-|TRBJ1-2
TGTGCCAGCAGAGCGGACCCCCTCGTCATTGGCTACACCTTC
CASRADPLVIGYTF
>TRBV18|once|-|TRBJ2-3
TGTGCCAGCTCACCGCGAAGGGTGGAAACAGATACGCAGTATTTT
CASSPRRVETDTQYF
>TRBV7-2|-|TRBD1|TRBJ2-5
TGTGCCAGCAGCTCGCAGACAGGGTCAGGGGAGACCCAGTACTTC
CASSSQTGSGETQYF
>TRBV28|-|TRBD1|TRBJ2-3
TGTGCCAGCAAGCGACAGGGGCTATATTTCACAGATACGCAGTATTTT
CASKRQGLYFTDTQYF
>TRBV6-5|-|-|TRBJ1-5
TGTGCCAGCAGTTACTCATCGGGGAGTCAGCCCCAGCATTTT
CASSYSSGSQPQHF
>TRBV19|-|-|TRBJ1-5
TGTGCCAGTATTAGAATTCTGCCCCAGCATTTT
CASIRILPQHF
>TRBV4-1|-|-|TRBJ2-1
TGCGCCAGCAGCCAAGATCCGACTGAGCATGAGCAGTTCTTC
CASSQDPTEHEQFF
>TRBV5-1|-|-|TRBJ2-1
TGCGCCAGCAGCTCCTCGAATGAGCAGTTCTTC
CASSSSNEQFF
>TRBV21-1|few|-|TRBJ1-1
TGTGCCAGGAATCAGAGGGCGAACACTGAAGCTTTCTTT
CARNQRANTEAFF
>TRBV5-1|once|TRBD2|TRBJ2-3
TGCGCCAGCAGCCTTGGGGGACTAGCGGACGGGAACACAGATACGCAGTATTTT
CASSLGGLADGNTDTQYF
>TRBV5-4|-|TRBD2|TRBJ2-2
TGTGCCAGCAGATCGCTAGCGGGAACCGGGGAGCTGTTTTTT
CASRSLAGTGELFF
>TRBV7-9|-|-|TRBJ2-7
TGTGCCAGCAGCATGGACGCCCGGCGAGAGCAGTACTTC
CASSMDARREQYF
>TRBV4-1|-|-|TRBJ1-4
TGCGCCAGCAGCCGGGGCCCGCAAATAGCGCCTGCAACTAATGAAAAACTGTTTTTT
CASSRGPQIAPATNEKLFF
>TRBV18|-|TRBD2|TRBJ2-4
TGTGCCAGCTCACTCGGACTAGCGGGGGACATTCAGTACTTC
CASSLGLAGDIQYF
>TRBV27|-|-|TRBJ2-7
TGTGCCAGCAGTCCCCTGGGGCGGGGAGCCTACGAGCAGTACTTC
CASSPLGRGAYEQYF
>TRBV6-6|-|-|TRBJ2-3
TGTGCCAGCAGCCCGCGGGACAGTGGCACAGATACGCAGTATTTT
CASSPRDSGTDTQYF
>TRBV28|-|-|TRBJ1-2
TGTGCCAGCAGTACATACAGGGTAGACTATGGCTACACCTTC
CASSTYRVDYGYTF
>TRBV5-1|-|TRBD1|TRBJ2-7
TGCGCCAGCAGCTTGACAGGGGGCATCACCTACGAGCAGTACTTC
CASSLTGGITYEQYF
>TRBV5-1|-|TRBD1|TRBJ1-1
TGCGCCAGCAGCGACAGGGGAAACACTGAAGCTTTCTTT
CASSDRGNTEAFF
>TRBV7-2|-|-|TRBJ2-7
TGTGCCAGCAGCTTGTCCCTCAACTCCTACGAGCAGTACTTC
CASSLSLNSYEQYF
>TRBV19|-|-|TRBJ2-6
TGTGCCAGTAGGCAAACAGGGTCAGGGGCCAACGTCCTGACTTTC
CASRQTGSGANVLTF
>TRBV27|-|-|TRBJ2-2
TGTGCCAGCAGTTCATACCTTAGGGCCGGGGAGCTGTTTTTT
CASSSYLRAGELFF
>TRBV28|-|TRBD2|TRBJ2-3
TGTGCCAGCAGTGCGTGGACTAGCGGGATTACAGATACGCAGTATTTT
CASSAWTSGITDTQYF
>TRBV19|-|-|TRBJ2-2
TGTGCCAGTAGACGGGGAGGAGGGAACACCGGGGAGCTGTTTTTT
CASRRGGGNTGELFF
>TRBV9|-|TRBD1|TRBJ1-5
TGTGCCAGCAGCGGGGGGACAGGAGGCCAGCCCCAGCATTTT
CASSGGTGGQPQHF
>TRBV28|-|-|TRBJ1-3
TGTGCCAGCAGTCCTCCGGTGGGAGGGGGCTCTGGAAACACCATATATTTT
CASSPPVGGGSGNTIYF
>TRBV5-4|-|TRBD2|TRBJ2-2
TGTGCCAGCAGCCAGGTCCGACTAGCGGGAGACACCGGGGAGCTGTTTTTT
CASSQVRLAGDTGELFF
>TRBV6-1|-|-|TRBJ2-2
TGTGCCAGTCTACAGACTCCGAACACCGGGGAGCTGTTTTTT
CASLQTPNTGELFF
>TRBV28|-|-|TRBJ1-5
TGTGCCAGCAGTGGACAGCCTTATAGCAATCAGCCCCAGCATTTT
CASSGQPYSNQPQHF
>TRBV6-6|-|TRBD1|TRBJ2-7
TGTGCCAGCAGTTCCCAGGGGGCCGGCCCTCCCCTCGAGCAGTACTTC
CASSSQGAGPPLEQYF
>TRBV10-3|-|-|TRBJ1-2
TGTGCCATCAGTGAATCCTATGGCTACACCTTC
CAISESYGYTF
>TRBV28|-|TRBD2|TRBJ2-1
TGTGCCAGCAGTCCCCCCTTCGGCGGGAGGGTCCCGCGACAGTTCTTC
CASSPPFGGRVPRQFF
>TRBV28|-|-|TRBJ2-7
TGTGCCAGCACCCCTCGTGGCAGGGTAGGGTCCTACGAGCAGTACTTC
CASTPRGRVGSYEQYF
>TRBV6-1|-|-|TRBJ2-7
TGTGCCAGCAGTTTGACGTTCCAAGACGAGGAGCAGTACTTC
CASSLTFQDEEQYF
>TRBV6-5|-|-|TRBJ1-5
TGTGCCAGCAGTTACTCGAGAGGCCCCAATCAGCCCCAGCATTTT
CASSYSRGPNQPQHF
>TRBV28|-|-|TRBJ1-2
TGTGCCAGCAGTTTAACAGGATATGGCTACACCTTC
CASSLTGYGYTF
>TRBV28|-|-|TRBJ1-1
TGTGCCAGCAGTCCGCGGACTGAAGCTTTCTTT
CASSPRTEAFF
>TRBV7-2|-|TRBD1|TRBJ2-5
TGTGCCAGCAGCTTCGCCGGGACAGTACAAGAGACCCAGTACTTC
CASSFAGTVQETQYF
>TRBV7-8|-|TRBD2|TRBJ2-7
TGTGCCAGCAGCCCAGGTCCGATCAGCGGGGGGTCCTACGAGCAGTACTTC
CASSPGPISGGSYEQYF